A selection of T cell receptor beta chains follows, all from one sample in a study of blood T cell repertoires in COVID-19. Using immunoSEQ multiplex PCR, the repertoire was profiled, and TCRdb retains in-frame clones only, with some absent. This sample yields approximately 180,000 clones, of which roughly 82% are seen a single time; over 7.5% belongs to the top ten. Specimen: peripheral blood. Receptors originate from a woman between 65 and 79 years old with acute or convalescent COVID-19. CDR3s include the opening cysteine and the closing phenylalanine or tryptophan. A D gene is named only where the DNA matches it firmly. Expanded clones get a size class; other rows say once, few or many, or leave the size out.

v_gene	j_gene	abundance	d_gene	CDR3nt	CDR3aa
TRBV6-5	TRBJ2-2	-	-	TGTGCCAGCAGTTATTTCACGGCCGGGGAGCTGTTTTTT	CASSYFTAGELFF
TRBV2	TRBJ1-2	-	-	TGTGCCAGCAGTGACCAAGAAAGGGAGTATGGCTACACCTTC	CASSDQEREYGYTF
TRBV3-1/TRBV3-2	TRBJ2-3	few	-	TGTGCCAGCAAACCCGGGGGTACAGATACGCAGTATTTT	CASKPGGTDTQYF
TRBV7-9	TRBJ1-3	-	TRBD1	TGTGCCAGCAGCTTAGCGGGACAGGGCTCTGGAAACACCATATATTTT	CASSLAGQGSGNTIYF
TRBV2	TRBJ1-4	-	-	TGTGCCAGCAGTGGGGCCGGCGGGGCAGCTAATGAAAAACTGTTTTTT	CASSGAGGAANEKLFF
TRBV7-2	TRBJ2-7	few	TRBD2	TGTGCCAGCAGCTCGGGAGCGGGAGGGGTGAAAGAGCAGTACTTC	CASSSGAGGVKEQYF
TRBV4-1	TRBJ1-5	-	-	TGCGCCAGCAGCATTTCGGACAGCCTAAATCAGCCCCAGCATTTT	CASSISDSLNQPQHF
TRBV6-5	TRBJ1-6	few	-	TGTGCCAGCAGTTACTCAATGCAGGGTGTTTCACCCCTCCACTTT	CASSYSMQGVSPLHF
TRBV10-3	TRBJ2-7	-	TRBD2	TGTGCCATCAGTGATCCCCCTAGCGGGTCCTACGAGCAGTACTTC	CAISDPPSGSYEQYF
TRBV19	TRBJ2-5	-	-	TGTGCCAGTAGTATTCGTACTAGGGGGTCGGAGACCCAGTACTTC	CASSIRTRGSETQYF
TRBV5-4	TRBJ2-7	-	-	TGTGCCAGCAGCTTGGGTGGAGGGACCTACGAGCAGTACTTC	CASSLGGGTYEQYF
TRBV10-3	TRBJ1-6	-	TRBD1	TGTGCCATCAGGGGGACAGGTAATTCACCCCTCCACTTT	CAIRGTGNSPLHF
TRBV9	TRBJ2-3	-	TRBD2	TGTGCCAGCAGCGCTAGCGGGGGAGGAGATACGCAGTATTTT	CASSASGGGDTQYF
TRBV6-5	TRBJ1-2	once	-	TGTGCCAGCATCCAAGACAGAGGTCTTAACTATGGCTACACCTTC	CASIQDRGLNYGYTF
TRBV6-1	TRBJ1-6	-	TRBD1	TGTGCCAGCAGTGAGAGGACAGGTTCTAATTCACCCCTCCACTTT	CASSERTGSNSPLHF
TRBV19	TRBJ2-3	once	TRBD1	TGTGCCAGTAGTAGAAAGGGACAGGCGACAGATACGCAGTATTTT	CASSRKGQATDTQYF
TRBV5-6	TRBJ1-6	few	-	TGTGCAAGCAGCTTGGGTCGCAGGGGTCTAGATTCACCCCTCCACTTT	CASSLGRRGLDSPLHF
TRBV2	TRBJ2-2	few	TRBD2	TGTGCCAGCAGTTTAGCGGGAGTGAACACCGGGGAGCTGTTTTTT	CASSLAGVNTGELFF
TRBV25-1	TRBJ1-4	-	-	TGTGCCACCGGAGACCCAGCAACTAATGAAAAACTGTTTTTT	CATGDPATNEKLFF
TRBV11-1	TRBJ2-1	-	-	TGTGCCAGCAGCAGGGACATCGATTACAATGAGCAGTTCTTC	CASSRDIDYNEQFF
TRBV10-3	TRBJ2-2	-	-	TGTGCCATCAGTGATATTAATTCTAGGACAGCCACCGGGGAGCTGTTTTTT	CAISDINSRTATGELFF
TRBV6-5	TRBJ1-5	-	TRBD1	TGTGCCAGCAGAAGGGGGCTGTTAGGCAATCAGCCCCAGCATTTT	CASRRGLLGNQPQHF
TRBV12-3/TRBV12-4	TRBJ1-5	few	TRBD1	TGTGCCAGCAGCCAGGGGGCTTTTCAGCCCCAGCATTTT	CASSQGAFQPQHF
TRBV4-2	TRBJ2-7	-	-	TGTGCCAGCAGCCAAAATACACTAGGGGAGCAGTACTTC	CASSQNTLGEQYF
TRBV7-9	TRBJ1-1	-	TRBD1	TGTGCCCTATTCCGAAGGGACAGGGTCTACACTGAAGCTTTCTTT	CALFRRDRVYTEAFF
TRBV7-9	TRBJ2-3	-	TRBD2	TGTGCCAGCAGCTTACTCCTAGCGGGGGCGACAGATACGCAGTATTTT	CASSLLLAGATDTQYF
TRBV7-2	TRBJ2-6	-	-	TGTGCCAGCACCTCGGGGGCTGGGGCCAACGTCCTGACTTTC	CASTSGAGANVLTF
TRBV7-9	TRBJ1-2	-	TRBD1	TGTGCCAGCAGCTTCGGACAGGGAAACTATGGCTACACCTTC	CASSFGQGNYGYTF
TRBV30	TRBJ2-3	-	-	TGTGCCTGGAATGCGGTTAGCACAGATACGCAGTATTTT	CAWNAVSTDTQYF
TRBV6-1	TRBJ2-5	-	TRBD2	TGTGCCAGCAGTCAGACTAGCTACGGAGAGACCCAGTACTTC	CASSQTSYGETQYF
TRBV27	TRBJ2-3	-	TRBD1	TGTGCCAGCAGTTCCAGGACAGGGTGGGCAGATACGCAGTATTTT	CASSSRTGWADTQYF
TRBV28	TRBJ1-5	-	TRBD1	TGTGCCAGCAGGTCGAGGAGACCTGACAGGGTTCAGCCCCAGCATTTT	CASRSRRPDRVQPQHF
TRBV30	TRBJ2-1	-	-	TGTGCCTGGAGCCCGGGGTCCTACAATGAGCAGTTCTTC	CAWSPGSYNEQFF
TRBV3-1/TRBV3-2	TRBJ2-1	-	-	TGTGCCAGCAGCGTGTGGGGGGGCCGTTGGAATGAGCAGTTCTTC	CASSVWGGRWNEQFF
TRBV28	TRBJ1-5	-	-	TGTGCCAGCAGTATACAGGTTTCGTCCCAGCATTTT	CASSIQVSSQHF
TRBV5-1	TRBJ1-2	-	-	TGCGCCAGCAGCTTGAACCCGGCAGGGGATGGCTACACCTTC	CASSLNPAGDGYTF
TRBV25-1	TRBJ2-7	-	TRBD2	TGTGCCAGCAGTGGAGCGGGAGCCTACGAGCAGTACTTC	CASSGAGAYEQYF
TRBV7-9	TRBJ2-2	-	TRBD1	TGTGCCAGCAGCCCAGCGGGACAGGGGAGAACCGGGGAGCTGTTTTTT	CASSPAGQGRTGELFF
TRBV2	TRBJ1-4	-	TRBD1	TGTGCCAGCAGTACGGACAGGGGTGAAAAACTGTTTTTT	CASSTDRGEKLFF
TRBV5-5	TRBJ2-3	few	-	TGTGCCAGCAGTTTGGAATATCTTAGAGGGGATACGCAGTATTTT	CASSLEYLRGDTQYF
TRBV18	TRBJ2-7	-	TRBD1	TGTGCCAGCTCACAAACCGGGACAGTAACCTACGAGCAGTACTTC	CASSQTGTVTYEQYF
TRBV12-3/TRBV12-4	TRBJ1-1	-	-	TGTGCCAGCACCAAAAGGGGGAACACTGAAGCTTTCTTT	CASTKRGNTEAFF
TRBV4-2	TRBJ2-2	-	TRBD2	TGTGCCAGCAGCCAAGTGGGACTAGCGGGGAACACCGGGGAGCTGTTTTTT	CASSQVGLAGNTGELFF
TRBV6-6	TRBJ1-2	-	TRBD1	TGTGCCAGCAGCCTACCGACAGGGGAAGGCTACACCTTC	CASSLPTGEGYTF
TRBV7-8	TRBJ2-7	-	TRBD2	TGTGCCAGCAGCTTAGTGGGGGGGTCTATCTCCTACGAGCAGTACTTC	CASSLVGGSISYEQYF
TRBV11-3	TRBJ1-6	once	TRBD1	TGTGCCAGCAGCTTAGAGTCCCGGGACAGGGTTGCCTATAATTCACCCCTCCACTTT	CASSLESRDRVAYNSPLHF
TRBV6-5	TRBJ2-3	-	TRBD2	TGTGCCAGCAGTTCCCCGGGACTATACACAGATACGCAGTATTTT	CASSSPGLYTDTQYF
TRBV5-1	TRBJ2-7	-	-	TGCGCCAGCAGCTTGGAGGGGACCTACGAGCAGTACTTC	CASSLEGTYEQYF
TRBV28	TRBJ2-1	-	-	TGTGCCAGCAGAATCCGGTGGGGCAACGATGAGCAGTTCTTC	CASRIRWGNDEQFF